The clone carrying this T cell receptor beta chain was seen just once. Measured with immunoSEQ multiplex PCR; TCRdb has only the in-frame clones, and not every one. The sample lists under 150,000 clones, approximately 80% occurring once. Time point reported: blood 2 weeks post-SBRT. Treatment denoted: 15 Gy SBRT to primary tumor, nephrectomy 4 weeks later. The CDR3 sequence is 13 residues long. V lost 8 bases and J 6 bases, leaving 13 bases between the germline ends. CDR1 is LNHNV and CDR2 is YYDKDF in the germline V gene (reference sequence). This record belongs to a study of radiation and T cells in renal cell carcinoma.

The receptor's source is a woman aged 55 to 70 with renal cell carcinoma. The sample consisted of blood, taken from a patient whose treatment included radiotherapy and nephrectomy. This chain joins TRBV15 and TRBJ1-4; weak D call: TRBD1 (5 bases). CDR3 nucleotides: TGTGCCACCGGGAGGGGACGATATGAAAAACTGTTTTTT. It translates to CATGRGRYEKLFF. Drawing the rest from reference TRBV15 and TRBJ1-4, the complete variable domain is DAMVIQNPRYQVTQFGKPVTLSCSQTLNHNVMYWYQQKSSQAPKLLFHYYDKDFNNEADTPDNFQSRRPNTSFCFLDIRSPGLGDTAMYLCATGRGRYEKLFFGSGTQLSVL.